A selection of T cell receptor beta chains follows, all from one sample in a study of cytomegalovirus exposure and HLA in healthy donors. The assay was immunoSEQ multiplex PCR, and TCRdb's table has in-frame clones only and misses some. The sample holds 150,000 to 200,000 clones, roughly 86% seen once. Specimen: PBMCs. These receptors were taken from a man aged 18 to 35 in good health and CMV-seropositive. The CDR3 runs from the conserved cysteine through the conserved F or W. A D gene is named only where the DNA matches it firmly. The size entry is marked missing in some rows and otherwise reads once, few, many or a size class.

D gene: TRBD2
V gene: TRBV15
clone size: NA
J gene: TRBJ2-4
CDR3 DNA: TGTGCCACCAGCCAGAGGACGGCTAGCGGGAGGAGGTACTTC
CDR3 protein: CATSQRTASGRRYF

D gene: TRBD1
V gene: TRBV10-3
clone size: NA
J gene: TRBJ1-5
CDR3 DNA: TGTGCCATCAGGGCGGGACAGGAGGGTCAGCCCCAGCATTTT
CDR3 protein: CAIRAGQEGQPQHF

D gene: NA
V gene: TRBV13
clone size: NA
J gene: TRBJ2-7
CDR3 DNA: TGTGCCAGCAGCTTGTACAGATCCTACGAGCAGTACTTC
CDR3 protein: CASSLYRSYEQYF

D gene: TRBD2
V gene: TRBV27
clone size: NA
J gene: TRBJ2-3
CDR3 DNA: TGTGCCAGCAGTTTACGAGCGGGACCCCAAGATACGCAGTATTTT
CDR3 protein: CASSLRAGPQDTQYF

D gene: TRBD2
V gene: TRBV30
clone size: NA
J gene: TRBJ2-3
CDR3 DNA: TGTGCCGGTCGACTAGCGGGGCGTCGTAGCACAGATACGCAGTATTTT
CDR3 protein: CAGRLAGRRSTDTQYF

D gene: NA
V gene: TRBV4-3
clone size: NA
J gene: TRBJ1-4
CDR3 DNA: TGCGCCAGCAGCCAAGATCATCAGGGAACAACTAATGAAAAACTGTTTTTT
CDR3 protein: CASSQDHQGTTNEKLFF

D gene: NA
V gene: TRBV6-1
clone size: once
J gene: TRBJ2-3
CDR3 DNA: TGTGCCAGCAGTGAAGCATCGGGGTTGTACACAGATACGCAGTATTTT
CDR3 protein: CASSEASGLYTDTQYF

D gene: NA
V gene: TRBV7-3
clone size: few
J gene: TRBJ2-2
CDR3 DNA: TGTGCCAGCAGCCACCCGGGGACCGGGGAGCTGTTTTTT
CDR3 protein: CASSHPGTGELFF

D gene: TRBD2
V gene: TRBV2
clone size: NA
J gene: TRBJ2-3
CDR3 DNA: TGTGCCAGCAAACTAGCGGGAGGATTAGATACGCAGTATTTT
CDR3 protein: CASKLAGGLDTQYF

D gene: NA
V gene: TRBV19
clone size: once
J gene: TRBJ1-2
CDR3 DNA: TGTGCCAGTAGTGCCGGACAGTATTTTGGAACCTTC
CDR3 protein: CASSAGQYFGTF

D gene: NA
V gene: TRBV28
clone size: NA
J gene: TRBJ2-7
CDR3 DNA: TGTGCCAGCAGTTTTCCGGGGATTCTGTCCTACGAGCAGTACTTC
CDR3 protein: CASSFPGILSYEQYF

D gene: TRBD2
V gene: TRBV13
clone size: few
J gene: TRBJ2-3
CDR3 DNA: TGTGCCAGCAGCTCTCCCCCGGGACTAGCGTTGGTAGATACGCAGTATTTT
CDR3 protein: CASSSPPGLALVDTQYF

D gene: NA
V gene: TRBV30
clone size: NA
J gene: TRBJ1-1
CDR3 DNA: TGTGCCGGGAGAACAAGAAGTGGCACTGAAGCTTTCTTT
CDR3 protein: CAGRTRSGTEAFF

D gene: NA
V gene: TRBV19
clone size: NA
J gene: TRBJ2-5
CDR3 DNA: TGTGCCAGTAAGGACGGGGGGCCCCAAGAGACCCAGTACTTC
CDR3 protein: CASKDGGPQETQYF

D gene: NA
V gene: TRBV6-5
clone size: NA
J gene: TRBJ2-5
CDR3 DNA: TGTGCCAGCACGGAGCAAGAGACCCAGTACTTC
CDR3 protein: CASTEQETQYF

D gene: NA
V gene: TRBV7-3
clone size: NA
J gene: TRBJ2-3
CDR3 DNA: TGTGCCAGCAGCTTACGAGGGGGAAGGACAGATACGCAGTATTTT
CDR3 protein: CASSLRGGRTDTQYF

D gene: TRBD1
V gene: TRBV13
clone size: NA
J gene: TRBJ1-1
CDR3 DNA: TGTGCCAGCAGCCCCTGGGACAGGGGCCCTGAAGCTTTCTTT
CDR3 protein: CASSPWDRGPEAFF

D gene: TRBD2
V gene: TRBV4-2
clone size: few
J gene: TRBJ2-7
CDR3 DNA: TGTGCCAGCAGCCATCGGGAAAGGGGTGGGAGGGCGTACTTC
CDR3 protein: CASSHRERGGRAYF

D gene: NA
V gene: TRBV28
clone size: NA
J gene: TRBJ1-1
CDR3 DNA: TGTGCCAGCAGTGCAGAAGGACGGTCGGGAGGTACTGAAGCTTTCTTT
CDR3 protein: CASSAEGRSGGTEAFF

D gene: NA
V gene: TRBV27
clone size: NA
J gene: TRBJ2-2
CDR3 DNA: TGTGCCAGCAGTACCCTCCTAGGTACCGGGGAGCTGTTTTTT
CDR3 protein: CASSTLLGTGELFF

D gene: TRBD1
V gene: TRBV4-1
clone size: once
J gene: TRBJ1-2
CDR3 DNA: TGCGCCAGCAGCCGACAGGGGGTTAACTATGGCTACACCTTC
CDR3 protein: CASSRQGVNYGYTF

D gene: NA
V gene: TRBV7-2
clone size: NA
J gene: TRBJ2-4
CDR3 DNA: TGTGCCAGCAGCCGTAAACAGGGACCGGCTCAGTACTTC
CDR3 protein: CASSRKQGPAQYF

D gene: NA
V gene: TRBV14
clone size: NA
J gene: TRBJ1-1
CDR3 DNA: TGTGCCAGCAGCCAAGATCCGGGGGAAACGGGTGAAGCTTTCTTT
CDR3 protein: CASSQDPGETGEAFF

D gene: NA
V gene: TRBV7-2
clone size: NA
J gene: TRBJ1-2
CDR3 DNA: TGTGCCAGCAGCAAGACAGGTCCCTATGGCTACACCTTC
CDR3 protein: CASSKTGPYGYTF

D gene: NA
V gene: TRBV15
clone size: NA
J gene: TRBJ2-2
CDR3 DNA: TGTGCCACCAGCCCCGACTACACCGGGGAGCTGTTTTTT
CDR3 protein: CATSPDYTGELFF

D gene: TRBD2
V gene: TRBV4-2
clone size: NA
J gene: TRBJ2-3
CDR3 DNA: TGTGCCAGCAGCCGGGCACTAGCGGGAGTAGGCACAGATACGCAGTATTTT
CDR3 protein: CASSRALAGVGTDTQYF

D gene: NA
V gene: TRBV7-2
clone size: few
J gene: TRBJ1-6
CDR3 DNA: TGTGCCAGCAGCTTATCGTGGGGGGATTCACCCCTCCACTTT
CDR3 protein: CASSLSWGDSPLHF

D gene: NA
V gene: TRBV6-6
clone size: NA
J gene: TRBJ2-1
CDR3 DNA: TGTGCCAGCAGTTACTCCGTCAATGAGCAGTTCTTC
CDR3 protein: CASSYSVNEQFF

D gene: NA
V gene: TRBV10-3
clone size: NA
J gene: TRBJ2-5
CDR3 DNA: TGTGCCATCAGCCTAGATTTGGAGACCCAGTACTTC
CDR3 protein: CAISLDLETQYF

D gene: TRBD2
V gene: TRBV5-1
clone size: NA
J gene: TRBJ2-5
CDR3 DNA: TGCGCCAGCAGCTTATACGGCGGGGGGCCCCAAGAGACCCAGTACTTC
CDR3 protein: CASSLYGGGPQETQYF

D gene: NA
V gene: TRBV4-3
clone size: NA
J gene: TRBJ2-7
CDR3 DNA: TGCGCCAGCAGCCAAGATGTTAGTCTCGGGGACACCGCCTACGAGCAGTACTTC
CDR3 protein: CASSQDVSLGDTAYEQYF

D gene: NA
V gene: TRBV30
clone size: NA
J gene: TRBJ1-1
CDR3 DNA: TGTGCCCGGAGCGACAGGCGAGAAGCTTTCTTT
CDR3 protein: CARSDRREAFF

D gene: NA
V gene: TRBV7-9
clone size: few
J gene: TRBJ1-2
CDR3 DNA: TGTGCCAGCAGCTTAGGGAGCGGCTACACCTTC
CDR3 protein: CASSLGSGYTF